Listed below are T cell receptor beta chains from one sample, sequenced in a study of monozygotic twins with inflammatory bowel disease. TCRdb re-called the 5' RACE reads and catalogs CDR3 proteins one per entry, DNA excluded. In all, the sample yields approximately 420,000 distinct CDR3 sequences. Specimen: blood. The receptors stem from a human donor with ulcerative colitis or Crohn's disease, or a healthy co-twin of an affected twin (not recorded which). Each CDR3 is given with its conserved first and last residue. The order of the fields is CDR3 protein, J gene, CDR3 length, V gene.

cdr3_aa: CASRPGDYNEQFF
j_call: TRBJ2-1
cdr3_length: 13
v_call: TRBV5-1

cdr3_aa: CASSLERVLQANVLTF
j_call: TRBJ2-6
cdr3_length: 16
v_call: TRBV5-5

cdr3_aa: CASSLDGRQGTTGELFF
j_call: TRBJ2-2
cdr3_length: 17
v_call: TRBV11-3

cdr3_aa: CAWSEGQGAWDGYTF
j_call: TRBJ1-2
cdr3_length: 15
v_call: TRBV30

cdr3_aa: CAISATDYEQYF
j_call: TRBJ2-7
cdr3_length: 12
v_call: TRBV10-3

cdr3_aa: CASSWWDPQETQYF
j_call: TRBJ2-5
cdr3_length: 14
v_call: TRBV5-1

cdr3_aa: CASSFRGFEAFF
j_call: TRBJ1-1
cdr3_length: 12
v_call: TRBV12-3/TRBV12-4

cdr3_aa: CSVGLADEQFF
j_call: TRBJ2-1
cdr3_length: 11
v_call: TRBV29-1

cdr3_aa: CASSLTGRPSYGYTF
j_call: TRBJ1-2
cdr3_length: 15
v_call: TRBV7-9

cdr3_aa: CASSVLRNTEAFF
j_call: TRBJ1-1
cdr3_length: 13
v_call: TRBV7-8

cdr3_aa: CSVDNREEVEGYTF
j_call: TRBJ1-2
cdr3_length: 14
v_call: TRBV29-1

cdr3_aa: CASSFGQMSLKAFF
j_call: TRBJ1-1
cdr3_length: 14
v_call: TRBV27

cdr3_aa: CASSPRTGPNTEAFF
j_call: TRBJ1-1
cdr3_length: 15
v_call: TRBV5-4

cdr3_aa: CSAIPPREANEKLFF
j_call: TRBJ1-4
cdr3_length: 15
v_call: TRBV20-1

cdr3_aa: CAITAGPRSLTEAFF
j_call: TRBJ1-1
cdr3_length: 15
v_call: TRBV10-3

cdr3_aa: CASRRGGYGYTF
j_call: TRBJ1-2
cdr3_length: 12
v_call: TRBV12-3/TRBV12-4

cdr3_aa: CASGNGAGGYTF
j_call: TRBJ1-2
cdr3_length: 12
v_call: TRBV5-1